What follows is one T cell receptor (beta chain) and its context. Its antigen is still unknown. These data originate in a study of CD8 T cells in Susac syndrome. Findings and caveats of the study: The study's TCR sequencing and HLA analysis covered a relatively small number of individuals, and the study acknowledged this.

Random hexamers were used to reverse transcribe the RNA input (about 0.45 to 1 ug). One entry per CDR3 protein, called by TCRdb with MiXCR from the immunoSEQ multiplex PCR reads. Among more than 85,000 distinct CDR3 sequences listed, less than 97% were seen once. The sequence derives from a human donor in good health. The sequenced material came from CD4+ T cells from PBMCs.

The chain's CDR3 is CASSPPGQTDTQYF. The CDR3 region has the DNA TGTGCCAGCAGCCCACCGGGACAGACAGATACGCAGTATTTT. The chain employs TRBV5-4 and TRBJ2-3, with 7 bases lining up with TRBD1. Looked up from germline, CDR1 is SGHNT and CDR2 is YYREEE (reference sequence). V shed 4 bases and J 3 bases; nucleotides not matched to a gene: 5. This CDR3 is built from 14 residues. The full variable domain, its missing parts supplied by reference TRBV5-4 and TRBJ2-3, is ETGVTQSPTHLIKTRGQQVTLRCSSQSGHNTVSWYQQALGQGPQFIFQYYREEENGRGNFPPRFSGLQFPNYSSELNVNALELDDSALYLCASSPPGQTDTQYFGPGTRLTVL.